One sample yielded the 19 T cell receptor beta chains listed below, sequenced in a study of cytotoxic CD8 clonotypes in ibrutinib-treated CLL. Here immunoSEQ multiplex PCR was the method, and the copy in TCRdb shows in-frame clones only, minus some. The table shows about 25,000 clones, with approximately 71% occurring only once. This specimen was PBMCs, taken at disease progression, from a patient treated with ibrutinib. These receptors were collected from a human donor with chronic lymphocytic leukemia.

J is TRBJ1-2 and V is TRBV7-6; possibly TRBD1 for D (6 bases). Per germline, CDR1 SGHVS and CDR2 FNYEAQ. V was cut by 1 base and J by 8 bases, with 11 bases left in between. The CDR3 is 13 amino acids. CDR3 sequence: CASSLGGTSGYTF. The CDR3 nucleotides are TGTGCCAGCAGCTTAGGGGGGACAAGCGGCTACACCTTC.

The CDR3 loop is CASGRLAGGGAFTDTQYF. The DNA of the CDR3 is TGTGCCAGCGGACGACTAGCGGGGGGAGGCGCTTTTACAGATACGCAGTATTTT. J is TRBJ2-3 and V is TRBV5-6; TRBD2 agrees at 13 bases. CDR1 and CDR2 (germline): SGHDT, YYEEEE. This CDR3 spans 18 amino acids. J gave up 3 bases and V 7 bases, and 14 bases lay outside the gene matches.

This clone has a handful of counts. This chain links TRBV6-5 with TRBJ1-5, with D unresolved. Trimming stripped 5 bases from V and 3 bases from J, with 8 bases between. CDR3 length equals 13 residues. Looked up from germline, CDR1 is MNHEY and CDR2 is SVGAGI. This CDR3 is CASSAGYNQPQHF. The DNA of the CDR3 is TGTGCCAGCAGTGCAGGATACAATCAGCCCCAGCATTTT.

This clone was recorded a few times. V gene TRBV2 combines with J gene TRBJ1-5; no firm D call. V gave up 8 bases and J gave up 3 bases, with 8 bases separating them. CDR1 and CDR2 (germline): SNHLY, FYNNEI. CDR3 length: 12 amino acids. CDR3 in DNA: TGTGCCAGCGGGCTTGCCAATCAGCCCCAGCATTTT. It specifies CASGLANQPQHF. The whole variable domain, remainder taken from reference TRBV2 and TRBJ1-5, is EPEVTQTPSHQVTQMGQEVILRCVPISNHLYFYWYRQILGQKVEFLVSFYNNEISEKSEIFDDQFSVERPDGSNFTLKIRSTKLEDSAMYFCASGLANQPQHFGDGTRLSIL.

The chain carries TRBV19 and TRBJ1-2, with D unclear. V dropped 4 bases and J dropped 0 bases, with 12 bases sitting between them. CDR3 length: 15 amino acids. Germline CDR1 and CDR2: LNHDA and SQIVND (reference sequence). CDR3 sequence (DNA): TGTGCCAGTAGTAAAATACCGGGAGCTAACTATGGCTACACCTTC. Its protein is CASSKIPGANYGYTF. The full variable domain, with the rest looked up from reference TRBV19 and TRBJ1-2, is DGGITQSPKYLFRKEGQNVTLSCEQNLNHDAMYWYRQDPGQGLRLIYYSQIVNDFQKGDIAEGYSVSREKKESFPLTVTSAQKNPTAFYLCASSKIPGANYGYTFGSGTRLTVV.

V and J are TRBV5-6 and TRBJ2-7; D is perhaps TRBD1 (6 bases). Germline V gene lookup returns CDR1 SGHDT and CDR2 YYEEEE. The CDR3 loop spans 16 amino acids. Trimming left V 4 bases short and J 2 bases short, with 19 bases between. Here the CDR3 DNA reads TGTGCCAGCAGCCTGGGAGTGGCAGGGGTAACCTACGAGCAGTACTTC. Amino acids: CASSLGVAGVTYEQYF.

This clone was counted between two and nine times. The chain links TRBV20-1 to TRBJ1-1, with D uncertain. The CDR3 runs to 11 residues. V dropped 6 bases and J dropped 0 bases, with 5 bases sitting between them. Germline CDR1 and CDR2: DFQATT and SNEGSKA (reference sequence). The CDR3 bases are TGCAGTGCGCCGGTGAACACTGAAGCTTTCTTT. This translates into CSAPVNTEAFF.

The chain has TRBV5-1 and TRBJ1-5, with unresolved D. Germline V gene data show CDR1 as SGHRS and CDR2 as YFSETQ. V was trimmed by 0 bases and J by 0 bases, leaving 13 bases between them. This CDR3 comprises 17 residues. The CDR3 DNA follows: TGCGCCAGCAGCTTGGTAGACACTGCTTATAGCAATCAGCCCCAGCATTTT. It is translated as CASSLVDTAYSNQPQHF.

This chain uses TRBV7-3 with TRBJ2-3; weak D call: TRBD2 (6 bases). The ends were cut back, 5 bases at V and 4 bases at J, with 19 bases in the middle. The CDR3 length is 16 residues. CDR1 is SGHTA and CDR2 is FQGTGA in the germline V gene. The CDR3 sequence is CASSTRTGGFADTQYF. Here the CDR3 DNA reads TGTGCCAGCAGCACCCGGACTGGGGGGTTCGCAGATACGCAGTATTTT.

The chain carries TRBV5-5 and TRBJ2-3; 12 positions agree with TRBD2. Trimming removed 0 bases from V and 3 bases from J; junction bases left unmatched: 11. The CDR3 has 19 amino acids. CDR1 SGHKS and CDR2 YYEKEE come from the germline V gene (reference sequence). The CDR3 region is CASSLGLAGETYRTDTQYF. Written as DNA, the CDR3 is TGTGCCAGCAGCTTGGGACTAGCGGGGGAAACCTATCGAACAGATACGCAGTATTTT.

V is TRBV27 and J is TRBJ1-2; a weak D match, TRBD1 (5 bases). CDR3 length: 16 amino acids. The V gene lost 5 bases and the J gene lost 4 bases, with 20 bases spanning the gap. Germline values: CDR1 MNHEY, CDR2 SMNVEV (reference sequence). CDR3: CASSQHEGTGGYGYTF. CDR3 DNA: TGTGCCAGCAGTCAACATGAAGGGACCGGGGGCTATGGCTACACCTTC.

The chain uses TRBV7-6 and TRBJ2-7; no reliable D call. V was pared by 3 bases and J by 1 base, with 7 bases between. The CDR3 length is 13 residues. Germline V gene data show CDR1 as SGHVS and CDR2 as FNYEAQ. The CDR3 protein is CASSLDGSYEQYF. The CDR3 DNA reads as TGTGCCAGCAGCTTGGACGGGTCCTACGAGCAGTACTTC.

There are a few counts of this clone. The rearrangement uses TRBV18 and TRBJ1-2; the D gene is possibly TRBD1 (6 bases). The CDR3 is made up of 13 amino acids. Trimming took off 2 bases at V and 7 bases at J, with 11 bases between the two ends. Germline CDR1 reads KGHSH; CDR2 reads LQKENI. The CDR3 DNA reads TGTGCCAGCTCACCATCGAGGGACACTGGCTACACCTTC. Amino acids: CASSPSRDTGYTF.

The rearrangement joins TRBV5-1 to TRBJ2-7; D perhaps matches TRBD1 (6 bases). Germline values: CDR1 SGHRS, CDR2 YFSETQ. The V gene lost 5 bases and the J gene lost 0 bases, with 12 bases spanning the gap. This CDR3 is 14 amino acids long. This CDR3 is CASRFDRISYEQYF. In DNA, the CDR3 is TGCGCCAGCAGGTTCGACAGGATCTCCTACGAGCAGTACTTC.

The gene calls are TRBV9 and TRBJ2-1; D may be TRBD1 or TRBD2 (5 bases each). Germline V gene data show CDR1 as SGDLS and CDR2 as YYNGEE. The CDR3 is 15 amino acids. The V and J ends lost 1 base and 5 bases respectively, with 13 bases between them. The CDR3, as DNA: TGTGCCAGCAGCGTAAAACTAGGGGCCAACAATGAGCAGTTCTTC. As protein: CASSVKLGANNEQFF.

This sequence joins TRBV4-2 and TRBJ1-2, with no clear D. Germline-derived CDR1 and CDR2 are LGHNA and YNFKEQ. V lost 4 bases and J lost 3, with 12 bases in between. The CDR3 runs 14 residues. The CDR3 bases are TGTGCCAGCAGCCCAGACCGGGCCGACTATGGCTACACCTTC. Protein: CASSPDRADYGYTF.

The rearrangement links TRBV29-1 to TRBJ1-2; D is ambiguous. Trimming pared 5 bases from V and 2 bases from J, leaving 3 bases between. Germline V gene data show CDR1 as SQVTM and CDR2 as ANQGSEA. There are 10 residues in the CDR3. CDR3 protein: CSVLNYGYTF. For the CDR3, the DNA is TGCAGCGTTCTAAACTATGGCTACACCTTC.

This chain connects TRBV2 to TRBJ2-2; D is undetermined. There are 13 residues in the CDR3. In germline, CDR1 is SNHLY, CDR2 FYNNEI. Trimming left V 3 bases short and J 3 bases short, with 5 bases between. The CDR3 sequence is CASSDWDTGELFF. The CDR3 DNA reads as TGTGCCAGCAGTGATTGGGACACCGGGGAGCTGTTTTTT.

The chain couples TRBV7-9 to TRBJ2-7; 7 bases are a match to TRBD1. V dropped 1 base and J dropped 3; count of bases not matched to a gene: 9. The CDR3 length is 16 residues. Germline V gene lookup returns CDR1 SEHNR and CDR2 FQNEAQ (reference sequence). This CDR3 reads CASSLGVGDSYYEQYF. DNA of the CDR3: TGTGCCAGCAGCTTAGGTGTAGGGGACAGCTACTACGAGCAGTACTTC.